This is a list of T cell receptor beta chains from one sample in a study of cytomegalovirus exposure and HLA in healthy donors. Some clones are missing from TCRdb's copy, which holds only in-frame ones; the method was immunoSEQ multiplex PCR. Of under 200,000 clones in the sample, 55% to 80% were seen once. Input material: PBMCs. Receptors originate from a woman aged 18-29 years in good health and CMV-seropositive. Both conserved end residues are part of each CDR3. Fields, in order: V gene, clone size, J gene, D gene, CDR3 length, CDR3 DNA, CDR3 protein. The D gene is left open where the match is weak. Size is stated for part of the rows, as once, few or many counts, or as a class when the clone is expanded.

v_call: TRBV4-3
clone_size: -
j_call: TRBJ2-3
d_call: -
cdr3_length: 18
cdr3_nt: TGCGCCAGCAGCCAAGTAACTTCGGGGTTAGGATTCCCAGATACGCAGTATTTT
cdr3_aa: CASSQVTSGLGFPDTQYF

v_call: TRBV6-5
clone_size: once
j_call: TRBJ1-6
d_call: -
cdr3_length: 12
cdr3_nt: TGTGCCAGCAGTTCCGTCAGGGGTCCCCTCCACTTT
cdr3_aa: CASSSVRGPLHF

v_call: TRBV6-5
clone_size: -
j_call: TRBJ1-1
d_call: -
cdr3_length: 16
cdr3_nt: TGTGCCAGCAGTTACTCGTCGGCGGGACGGATGGAAGAGGCTTTCTTT
cdr3_aa: CASSYSSAGRMEEAFF

v_call: TRBV6-5
clone_size: -
j_call: TRBJ1-3
d_call: -
cdr3_length: 15
cdr3_nt: TGTGCCAGCAGTCCCTCCTCACTCTCGACCACCCCGGGATATTTT
cdr3_aa: CASSPSSLSTTPGYF

v_call: TRBV5-4
clone_size: few
j_call: TRBJ1-4
d_call: TRBD1
cdr3_length: 15
cdr3_nt: TGTGCCAGCAGCCCTGGACAGGCCAGAAATGAAAAACTGTTTTTT
cdr3_aa: CASSPGQARNEKLFF

v_call: TRBV19
clone_size: -
j_call: TRBJ2-3
d_call: TRBD1
cdr3_length: 14
cdr3_nt: TGTGCCAGTAGTACGACCTTCGGACAGGGAACGCAGTATTTT
cdr3_aa: CASSTTFGQGTQYF

v_call: TRBV6-5
clone_size: -
j_call: TRBJ2-7
d_call: TRBD2
cdr3_length: 14
cdr3_nt: TGTGCCAGCAGTAGAGTAGCGGGGGGCTACGAGCAGTACTTC
cdr3_aa: CASSRVAGGYEQYF

v_call: TRBV15
clone_size: -
j_call: TRBJ1-4
d_call: -
cdr3_length: 14
cdr3_nt: TGTGCCACCAGCCGAGAGGCCACTAATGAAAAACTGTTTTTT
cdr3_aa: CATSREATNEKLFF

v_call: TRBV5-6
clone_size: -
j_call: TRBJ2-7
d_call: TRBD2
cdr3_length: 17
cdr3_nt: TGTGCCAGCAGCCGACGTGGGGCGGGAGTCCCCTCCTACGAGCAGTACTTC
cdr3_aa: CASSRRGAGVPSYEQYF

v_call: TRBV2
clone_size: -
j_call: TRBJ1-1
d_call: TRBD1
cdr3_length: 14
cdr3_nt: TGTGCCAGCAGTAACGGACAGGGGTTCGCTGAAGCTTTCTTT
cdr3_aa: CASSNGQGFAEAFF

v_call: TRBV28
clone_size: -
j_call: TRBJ2-3
d_call: TRBD2
cdr3_length: 21
cdr3_nt: TGTGCCAGCAGCCCCCAGATGACTAGCGGGAGGGCCGGGAGTTCTCGAGATACGCAGTATTTT
cdr3_aa: CASSPQMTSGRAGSSRDTQYF

v_call: TRBV19
clone_size: few
j_call: TRBJ2-2
d_call: TRBD2
cdr3_length: 14
cdr3_nt: TGTGCCAGCAAGCGGGAGTCGGTCACCGGGGAGCTGTTTTTT
cdr3_aa: CASKRESVTGELFF

v_call: TRBV5-6
clone_size: -
j_call: TRBJ2-7
d_call: -
cdr3_length: 14
cdr3_nt: TGTGCCAGCAGCCTCCGGGAACGACCCAACGAGCAGTACTTC
cdr3_aa: CASSLRERPNEQYF

v_call: TRBV7-6
clone_size: -
j_call: TRBJ2-7
d_call: -
cdr3_length: 14
cdr3_nt: TGTGCCAGCAGCCTACTGACAGAGACCTACGAGCAGTACTTC
cdr3_aa: CASSLLTETYEQYF

v_call: TRBV15
clone_size: -
j_call: TRBJ2-7
d_call: TRBD1
cdr3_length: 14
cdr3_nt: TGTGCCACCAGCGGGGGACAGCTCTCCTACGAGCAGTACTTC
cdr3_aa: CATSGGQLSYEQYF

v_call: TRBV2
clone_size: few
j_call: TRBJ1-6
d_call: TRBD1
cdr3_length: 14
cdr3_nt: TGTGCCAGCAGCGAAACAGGGGTTCATTCACCCCTCCACTTT
cdr3_aa: CASSETGVHSPLHF

v_call: TRBV2
clone_size: -
j_call: TRBJ2-1
d_call: TRBD1
cdr3_length: 15
cdr3_nt: TGTGCCAGCAGGAACCGGGACAGCTCCTACAATGAGCAGTTCTTC
cdr3_aa: CASRNRDSSYNEQFF

v_call: TRBV5-6
clone_size: -
j_call: TRBJ2-7
d_call: -
cdr3_length: 13
cdr3_nt: TGTGCCAGCAGCTTGGGCTTCGGCTACGAGCAGTACTTC
cdr3_aa: CASSLGFGYEQYF

v_call: TRBV7-9
clone_size: few
j_call: TRBJ2-1
d_call: -
cdr3_length: 15
cdr3_nt: TGTACCAGCAGCTCCTACAGAGATCAGCCTCTCAAGCAGTTCTTC
cdr3_aa: CTSSSYRDQPLKQFF

v_call: TRBV6-5
clone_size: -
j_call: TRBJ1-4
d_call: -
cdr3_length: 14
cdr3_nt: TGTGCCAGCAGCCTAAGCCCCTCTAATGAAAAACTGTTTTTT
cdr3_aa: CASSLSPSNEKLFF

v_call: TRBV20-1
clone_size: once
j_call: TRBJ2-7
d_call: -
cdr3_length: 11
cdr3_nt: TGCAGTGGCGCGGGACCTTACGAGCAGTACTTC
cdr3_aa: CSGAGPYEQYF

v_call: TRBV7-8
clone_size: -
j_call: TRBJ1-1
d_call: -
cdr3_length: 13
cdr3_nt: TGTGCCAGCAGCTTAGCCGGGAACACTGAAGCTTTCTTT
cdr3_aa: CASSLAGNTEAFF

v_call: TRBV2
clone_size: -
j_call: TRBJ1-3
d_call: -
cdr3_length: 16
cdr3_nt: TGTGCCAGCAGTTTCGGGACACAAAACTCTGGAAACACCATATATTTT
cdr3_aa: CASSFGTQNSGNTIYF

v_call: TRBV6-1
clone_size: once
j_call: TRBJ1-5
d_call: TRBD1
cdr3_length: 14
cdr3_nt: TGTGCCAGCAGAGGAGGGACAGCCAATCAGCCCCAGCATTTT
cdr3_aa: CASRGGTANQPQHF

v_call: TRBV28
clone_size: few
j_call: TRBJ2-7
d_call: TRBD2
cdr3_length: 14
cdr3_nt: TGTGCCAGCAGGGGACTAGCGGGAGTAAGCGAGCAGTACTTC
cdr3_aa: CASRGLAGVSEQYF

v_call: TRBV7-3
clone_size: -
j_call: TRBJ1-5
d_call: -
cdr3_length: 13
cdr3_nt: TGTGCCAGCAGCTTTGACAGAAATCAGCCCCAGCATTTT
cdr3_aa: CASSFDRNQPQHF

v_call: TRBV19
clone_size: -
j_call: TRBJ1-1
d_call: -
cdr3_length: 13
cdr3_nt: TGTGCCAGTATCAAGGACAGGAACACTGAAGCTTTCTTT
cdr3_aa: CASIKDRNTEAFF

v_call: TRBV7-9
clone_size: -
j_call: TRBJ1-1
d_call: -
cdr3_length: 15
cdr3_nt: TGTGCCAGCAGCTCGGGACATCGAATGAACACTGAAGCTTTCTTT
cdr3_aa: CASSSGHRMNTEAFF

v_call: TRBV27
clone_size: -
j_call: TRBJ1-2
d_call: -
cdr3_length: 15
cdr3_nt: TGTGCCAGCAGTTTCCGGGCGGGGTCGGACTATGGCTACACCTTC
cdr3_aa: CASSFRAGSDYGYTF

v_call: TRBV7-9
clone_size: few
j_call: TRBJ1-1
d_call: -
cdr3_length: 14
cdr3_nt: TGTGCCAGCAGACCGGGGGTTGGGGACACTGAAGCTTTCTTT
cdr3_aa: CASRPGVGDTEAFF

v_call: TRBV30
clone_size: -
j_call: TRBJ2-5
d_call: TRBD1
cdr3_length: 13
cdr3_nt: TGTGCCTGGAGTTGGACAGGGGAAGAGACCCAGTACTTC
cdr3_aa: CAWSWTGEETQYF

v_call: TRBV28
clone_size: -
j_call: TRBJ1-3
d_call: -
cdr3_length: 16
cdr3_nt: TGTGCCAGCAGTTTAGTTACTGGACAGTCTGGAAACACCATATATTTT
cdr3_aa: CASSLVTGQSGNTIYF

v_call: TRBV6-4
clone_size: -
j_call: TRBJ2-7
d_call: -
cdr3_length: 13
cdr3_nt: TGTGCCAGCAGTGAATGGAGCTCCTACGAGCAGTACTTC
cdr3_aa: CASSEWSSYEQYF

v_call: TRBV2
clone_size: -
j_call: TRBJ2-5
d_call: TRBD2
cdr3_length: 18
cdr3_nt: TGTGCCAGCAGCAGAGGTGGGACTAGCGGGGGCATAGGAGAGACCCAGTACTTC
cdr3_aa: CASSRGGTSGGIGETQYF

v_call: TRBV9
clone_size: -
j_call: TRBJ2-2
d_call: TRBD2
cdr3_length: 14
cdr3_nt: TGTGCCAGCAGGGCGGGGGGGCCGAGCGGGGAGCTGTTTTTT
cdr3_aa: CASRAGGPSGELFF

v_call: TRBV14
clone_size: few
j_call: TRBJ1-1
d_call: -
cdr3_length: 14
cdr3_nt: TGTGCCAGCAGCCCGCAGGGAGGGCGGACTGAAGCTTTCTTT
cdr3_aa: CASSPQGGRTEAFF

v_call: TRBV5-1
clone_size: once
j_call: TRBJ2-1
d_call: -
cdr3_length: 13
cdr3_nt: TGCGCCAGCAGCTTGGTCGGGGGAAGGGAGCAGTTCTTC
cdr3_aa: CASSLVGGREQFF

v_call: TRBV2
clone_size: -
j_call: TRBJ2-2
d_call: TRBD1
cdr3_length: 15
cdr3_nt: TGTGCCAGCAGTGCGGGACAGGGAGGGAACGGGGAGCTGTTTTTT
cdr3_aa: CASSAGQGGNGELFF

v_call: TRBV9
clone_size: -
j_call: TRBJ2-5
d_call: TRBD2
cdr3_length: 16
cdr3_nt: TGTGCCAGCAGCGTAGGTGGCGGGGGGGCCCACGAGACCCAGTACTTC
cdr3_aa: CASSVGGGGAHETQYF

v_call: TRBV19
clone_size: -
j_call: TRBJ2-3
d_call: TRBD2
cdr3_length: 13
cdr3_nt: TGTGCCAGTACTAGCGGGGGACGAGATACGCAGTATTTT
cdr3_aa: CASTSGGRDTQYF

v_call: TRBV5-6
clone_size: -
j_call: TRBJ2-7
d_call: -
cdr3_length: 14
cdr3_nt: TGTGCCAGCAGCTCAACAGGGATCTCCTACGAGCAGTACTTC
cdr3_aa: CASSSTGISYEQYF

v_call: TRBV5-1
clone_size: -
j_call: TRBJ2-6
d_call: -
cdr3_length: 17
cdr3_nt: TGCGCCAGCAGCTTGTTCGGGGGTTCCGCTGGGGCCAACGTCCTGACTTTC
cdr3_aa: CASSLFGGSAGANVLTF

v_call: TRBV27
clone_size: -
j_call: TRBJ1-1
d_call: -
cdr3_length: 14
cdr3_nt: TGTGCCAGCAGTTCACCGGGACTAACCCATGAAGCTTTCTTT
cdr3_aa: CASSSPGLTHEAFF

v_call: TRBV7-2
clone_size: once
j_call: TRBJ1-5
d_call: -
cdr3_length: 15
cdr3_nt: TGTGCCAGCAGCTTAGCACTTTGGAGCAATCAGCCCCAGCATTTT
cdr3_aa: CASSLALWSNQPQHF

v_call: TRBV25-1
clone_size: -
j_call: TRBJ2-1
d_call: -
cdr3_length: 12
cdr3_nt: TGTGCCAGCAGTGACCTAGAGGCGGCAGTCTTCTTC
cdr3_aa: CASSDLEAAVFF

v_call: TRBV5-1
clone_size: -
j_call: TRBJ1-2
d_call: TRBD1
cdr3_length: 15
cdr3_nt: TGCGCCAGCAGCTTGGGGACAGGGGATGGATATGGCTACACCTTC
cdr3_aa: CASSLGTGDGYGYTF

v_call: TRBV5-1
clone_size: -
j_call: TRBJ2-2
d_call: TRBD2
cdr3_length: 21
cdr3_nt: TGCGCCAGCAGCTCCTCGAGTCTAATTCCCCCAGCGGGAGGGAGTCGAGGGGAGCTGTTTTTT
cdr3_aa: CASSSSSLIPPAGGSRGELFF

v_call: TRBV6-1
clone_size: -
j_call: TRBJ1-5
d_call: -
cdr3_length: 14
cdr3_nt: TGTGCCAGCAGTGAAAATGGGGGCCCAGGGCCCCAGCATTTT
cdr3_aa: CASSENGGPGPQHF

v_call: TRBV30
clone_size: -
j_call: TRBJ1-5
d_call: -
cdr3_length: 13
cdr3_nt: TGTGCCTGGAGTGTACAGGGCAATCAGCCCCAGCATTTT
cdr3_aa: CAWSVQGNQPQHF

v_call: TRBV7-9
clone_size: -
j_call: TRBJ1-1
d_call: -
cdr3_length: 15
cdr3_nt: TGTGCCAGCGAAGCTTTGGCCCCCGGGGTCACTGAAGCTTTCTTT
cdr3_aa: CASEALAPGVTEAFF

v_call: TRBV6-1
clone_size: -
j_call: TRBJ1-3
d_call: -
cdr3_length: 13
cdr3_nt: TGTGCCAGCAGAGGGGAAATCCGAAGCACCATATATTTT
cdr3_aa: CASRGEIRSTIYF

v_call: TRBV9
clone_size: few
j_call: TRBJ1-2
d_call: TRBD1
cdr3_length: 14
cdr3_nt: TGTGCCAGCAGCGTAGCCGGGACAGCAGGGGGCTACACCTTC
cdr3_aa: CASSVAGTAGGYTF

v_call: TRBV30
clone_size: -
j_call: TRBJ1-1
d_call: -
cdr3_length: 12
cdr3_nt: TGTGCCTGGAGGGGACTAGGGGGGGAGGCTTTCTTT
cdr3_aa: CAWRGLGGEAFF

v_call: TRBV29-1
clone_size: -
j_call: TRBJ2-7
d_call: TRBD2
cdr3_length: 13
cdr3_nt: TGCAGCGTTGAACTAGCGGGGATCTACGAGCAGTACTTC
cdr3_aa: CSVELAGIYEQYF